This T cell receptor (beta chain) is drawn from a study of cytomegalovirus exposure and HLA in healthy donors. Whole-study results and caveats: It was reported that the classifier diagnosed cytomegalovirus status with high specificity and sensitivity in both the original and validation cohorts. Apart from CMV serostatus, no immune exposure information was available. Cytomegalovirus association was assigned to 170 or so TCR beta chains.

Vbeta (60) and Jbeta (13) primers were used in the PCR. In the original analysis: Unique TCR beta chains numbered about 79 million in a later analysis, with roughly 11 million shared. Assay used: immunoSEQ multiplex PCR; TCRdb lists only in-frame clones, some missing. That table furnishes V, J and clone size, whereas the DNA furnished D and trimming. The repertoire holds 150,000 to 200,000 clones, with 80% to 90% as singletons. About this clone: Its cognate antigen is unknown.

This CDR3 has 15 residues. Trimming at V came to 3 bases and at J to 1 base, leaving 3 bases not matched to a gene. CDR1 and CDR2 from the germline V gene are SGHNT and YYREEE (reference sequence). The chain links TRBV5-4 to TRBJ2-5, with 10 bases aligning to TRBD2. The source of this sequence is a young woman in good health and CMV-seronegative. The sample consisted of PBMCs. The DNA for the CDR3 is TGTGCCAGCAGCTCAGCGGGAGGGCCCCAAGAGACCCAGTACTTC. Translation gives CASSSAGGPQETQYF.